Sequencing of this TCR beta chain was carried out in a study of T cell responses to AZD1222 COVID-19 vaccine. Study results and caveats: White British donors predominated, females outnumbered males, and clonal diversity was possibly underestimated.

Concerning this clone: The antigen is undetermined.

Sequenced by immunoSEQ multiplex PCR; TCRdb stores in-frame clones only, minus some. The sample lists more than 70,000 clones; nearly 90% were seen once. The CDR3 has 14 amino acids. V lost 5 bases and J 0 bases, leaving 11 bases between the germline ends. Germline V gene data show CDR1 as GTSNPN and CDR2 as SVGIG (reference sequence). Sequencing was performed on peripheral blood, taken on day 0 of AZD1222 vaccination. The sequence came from an adult in good health. The J gene is TRBJ1-5, the V gene TRBV30; TRBD1 is a possible D gene (5 bases). This CDR3 is CAWGRQPSNQPQHF. CDR3 bases: TGTGCCTGGGGCCGACAGCCTAGCAATCAGCCCCAGCATTTT.